This TCR beta chain was captured in a study of identical twins. Findings of the study overall: For cord blood, abundant beta clonotypes had fewer insertions, unlike memory repertoires, which showed none.

CDR3 size: 13 residues. V lost 4 bases and J lost 5, with 11 bases in between. In germline, CDR1 is SGHTA, CDR2 FQGNSA. Of note for this clonotype: Its antigen is not known.

TCRdb independently ran MiXCR on the 5' RACE reads; one entry per CDR3 protein. The sample lists more than 600,000 distinct CDR3 sequences; 15% to 20% were seen once. These data are also associated with another study on T cells expressing NK-cell markers.

The TCR sequence derives from a young woman in good health. Source material: PBMCs. The chain is built from TRBV7-2 and TRBJ2-5; the D gene is possibly TRBD1 (7 bases). The CDR3 nucleotides are TGTGCCAGCAGCTGGGGGGACAGCGAGACCCAGTACTTC. Its protein is CASSWGDSETQYF.